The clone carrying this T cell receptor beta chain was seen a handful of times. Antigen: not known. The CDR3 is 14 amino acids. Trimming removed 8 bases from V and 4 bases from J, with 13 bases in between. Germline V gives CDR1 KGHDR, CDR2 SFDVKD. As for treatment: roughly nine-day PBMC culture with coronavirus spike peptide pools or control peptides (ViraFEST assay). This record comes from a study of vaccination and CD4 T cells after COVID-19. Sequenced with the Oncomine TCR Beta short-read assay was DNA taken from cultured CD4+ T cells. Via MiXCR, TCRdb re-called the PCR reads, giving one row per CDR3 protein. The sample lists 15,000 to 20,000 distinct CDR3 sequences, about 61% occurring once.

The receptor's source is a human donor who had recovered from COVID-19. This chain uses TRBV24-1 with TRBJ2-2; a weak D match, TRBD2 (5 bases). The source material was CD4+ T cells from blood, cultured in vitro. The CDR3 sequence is CATNGGRSTGELFF. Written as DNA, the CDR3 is TGTGCCACCAACGGCGGGCGATCCACCGGGGAGCTGTTTTTT.